A selection of T cell receptor beta chains follows, all from one sample in a study of STAT5B mutations in CD4+ large granular lymphocyte leukemia. Method: immunoSEQ multiplex PCR; TCRdb's copy keeps in-frame clones and lacks some. The sample consists of 30,000 to 40,000 clones, 70% to 90% of them appearing once. The specimen sequenced was CD4+ T cells from blood buffy coats. The receptors stem from a human donor in good health. Each CDR3 is given with its conserved first and last residue. The order of the fields is V gene, clone size, J gene, CDR3 protein. The size entry is marked missing in some rows and otherwise reads once, few, many or a size class.

>TRBV25-1|NA|TRBJ2-3
CASSSLTAPGTDTQYF
>TRBV11-2|NA|TRBJ2-2
CASSPRPQFANTGELFF
>TRBV28|NA|TRBJ1-4
CASSLVGRNEKLFF
>TRBV7-2|NA|TRBJ2-1
CASSFSGRGYEQFF
>TRBV7-2|NA|TRBJ2-1
CASSKTRNEQFF
>TRBV5-1|NA|TRBJ2-7
CASSPAPTGTGASGQYF
>TRBV9|NA|TRBJ2-2
CASSLDGGELFF
>TRBV7-2|NA|TRBJ1-1
CASSWTGSLANTEAFF
>TRBV6-5|once|TRBJ1-1
CASKRNAGNTEAFF
>TRBV21-1|NA|TRBJ1-3
CASSHRDGCSGNTIYF
>TRBV7-2|NA|TRBJ1-1
CASSFAGQAEAFF
>TRBV7-2|NA|TRBJ1-5
CASSPGSNQPQHF
>TRBV18|NA|TRBJ2-1
CASSPEGTSSILQFF
>TRBV28|NA|TRBJ2-3
CASSPLDDNTDTQYF
>TRBV2|NA|TRBJ1-5
CASSWLNQPQHF
>TRBV11-2|NA|TRBJ2-7
CASSRNPIRGEQYF
>TRBV10-2|NA|TRBJ1-3
CASSESGSLGSGNTIYF
>TRBV5-3|once|TRBJ2-5
CARSFYNRAQETQYF
>TRBV6-6|NA|TRBJ2-2
CASSYRREGRTGELFF
>TRBV28|once|TRBJ1-3
CASSSNGQKTGNTIYF